These 15 T cell receptor beta chains share one sample of origin, sequenced in a study of blood T cell repertoires in COVID-19. Only in-frame clones appear in the TCRdb table, and some are missing; sequencing was by immunoSEQ multiplex PCR. Here the sample spans about 250,000 clones, approximately 90% being singletons. Sequencing used peripheral blood. The receptors here all came from a man aged 25 to 45 with acute or convalescent COVID-19.

The chain couples TRBV6-2 or TRBV6-3 to TRBJ2-1; possible D gene TRBD1, 5 bases. The CDR3 is made up of 15 amino acids. V lost 6 bases, J lost 5 bases, and 17 bases lay in between. Germline V gene data show CDR1 as MNHEY and CDR2 as SVGEGT. CDR3 bases: TGTGCCAGCAGCGCGGCGAGGACACAAAACAATGAGCAGTTCTTC. Encoded protein: CASSAARTQNNEQFF.

The gene calls are TRBV12-3 or TRBV12-4 and TRBJ1-1, with 7 bases identical to TRBD1. This CDR3 region has 13 residues. The trim removed 6 bases at V and 4 bases at J, leaving 5 bases unmatched. The CDR3 reads CASRTSGGTEAFF. CDR3 sequence (DNA): TGTGCCAGCAGAACCTCAGGGGGCACTGAAGCTTTCTTT.

The gene calls are TRBV6-5 and TRBJ2-7; D gene ambiguous. This CDR3 is built from 13 residues. The germline V gene encodes CDR1 MNHEY and CDR2 SVGAGI. V gave up 6 bases and J gave up 2 bases, with 11 bases separating them. DNA for the CDR3: TGTGCCAGCAGGACAACTGGAACCTACGAGCAGTACTTC. Amino acids: CASRTTGTYEQYF.

This chain links TRBV29-1 with TRBJ2-7, with a tentative D call TRBD2 (6 bases). Germline lookup yields CDR1 SQVTM and CDR2 ANQGSEA. The CDR3 is 12 residues long. V lost 3 bases and J 5 bases, leaving 11 bases between the germline ends. Here the CDR3 DNA reads TGCAGCGTTGATGCAGGAGGGGACGAGCAGTACTTC. This codes for CSVDAGGDEQYF.

The J gene is TRBJ1-5, the V gene TRBV4-1, with 9 bases matching TRBD1. Trimming cost V 3 bases and J 6 bases; bases outside gene matches: 6. Germline V gene sequence: CDR1 MGHRA, CDR2 YSYEKL. There are 15 residues in the CDR3. CDR3 amino acids: CASSQTGGSSQPQHF. CDR3 nucleotide sequence: TGCGCCAGCAGCCAGACAGGGGGATCGAGTCAGCCCCAGCATTTT.

The rearrangement links TRBV4-1 to TRBJ1-5; D is ambiguous. Germline lookup yields CDR1 MGHRA and CDR2 YSYEKL. The V end lost 0 bases, the J end lost 0 bases, and 3 bases lay between the germline ends. The CDR3 has 14 residues. CDR3 protein: CASSQDSSNQPQHF. CDR3 bases: TGCGCCAGCAGCCAAGATAGTAGCAATCAGCCCCAGCATTTT.

V and J are TRBV9 and TRBJ1-1, with D uncertain. CDR1 SGDLS and CDR2 YYNGEE come from the germline V gene. Between the trimmed V and J ends, which lost 0 bases and 0 bases, there was a span of 18 bases. The CDR3 sequence is 18 residues long. As DNA, the CDR3 is TGTGCCAGCAGCGTAGCTGCAGAGGCAGCCTATTTGAACACTGAAGCTTTCTTT. It is translated as CASSVAAEAAYLNTEAFF.

In its sample, this clone was seen once. The V call is TRBV3-1 (or the pseudogene TRBV3-2), the J call TRBJ2-6; D unclear. V lost 3 bases and J 0 bases, leaving 12 bases between the germline ends. The CDR3 has 17 amino acids. CDR1 and CDR2 (germline): LGHDT, YNNKEL (reference sequence). The chain's CDR3 is CASSQHRPSSGANVLTF. CDR3 nucleotide sequence: TGTGCCAGCAGCCAGCACAGACCAAGCTCTGGGGCCAACGTCCTGACTTTC.

Concerning this clone: Other DNA sequences from this sample encode an identical CDR3 as well. J is TRBJ2-7 and V is TRBV5-1; weak D call: TRBD1 (6 bases). Germline V CDR1 and CDR2: SGHRS, YFSETQ. This CDR3 has 13 residues. The V and J ends lost 4 bases and 1 base respectively, with 9 bases between them. The CDR3 DNA is TGCGCCAGCAGCCCCGGACAGTCCTACGAGCAGTACTTC. It yields the protein CASSPGQSYEQYF.

This chain uses TRBV12-3 or TRBV12-4 with TRBJ1-2; TRBD1 is a possible D gene (5 bases). The V end was cut by 5 bases, the J end by 8 bases, with 12 bases between. This CDR3 has 12 amino acids. This CDR3 is CASSPDGGGYTF. In DNA, the CDR3 is TGTGCCAGCAGTCCCGACGGGGGGGGCTACACCTTC.

This clone was counted only a few times. V usage is TRBV19 and J usage is TRBJ2-2; 8 bases fit TRBD1. Looked up from germline, CDR1 is LNHDA and CDR2 is SQIVND (reference sequence). The trim removed 6 bases at V and 5 bases at J, leaving 5 bases unmatched. The CDR3 is 14 residues long. The chain's CDR3 is CASSHTGGTGELFF. The DNA of the CDR3 is TGTGCCAGTAGCCACACAGGGGGAACCGGGGAGCTGTTTTTT. The full variable domain, its missing parts supplied by reference TRBV19 and TRBJ2-2, is DGGITQSPKYLFRKEGQNVTLSCEQNLNHDAMYWYRQDPGQGLRLIYYSQIVNDFQKGDIAEGYSVSREKKESFPLTVTSAQKNPTAFYLCASSHTGGTGELFFGEGSRLTVL.

Concerning this clone: Other DNA sequences in this specimen translate into the identical CDR3. The rearrangement joins TRBV18 to TRBJ1-3; tentatively, D is TRBD1 (5 bases). Deletions cut 2 bases from V and 4 bases from J, with 6 bases between. The CDR3 runs to 13 residues. In germline, CDR1 is KGHSH, CDR2 LQKENI. CDR3 nucleotide sequence: TGTGCCAGCTCACCAGGGGCCGGAAACACCATATATTTT. Protein product: CASSPGAGNTIYF.

This clone came up once. This sequence joins TRBV29-1 and TRBJ2-3, with a tentative D call TRBD2 (5 bases). Germline V CDR1 and CDR2: SQVTM, ANQGSEA. With 5 bases removed from V and 10 bases from J, the gap between germline ends came to 13 bases. This CDR3 spans 11 amino acids. CDR3 sequence: CSVRRLEAQYF. DNA for the CDR3: TGCAGCGTTCGTCGGTTGGAGGCGCAGTATTTT.

The chain employs TRBV5-8 and TRBJ1-4; D possibly corresponds to TRBD1 (6 bases). V was cut by 4 bases and J by 1 base, with 14 bases left in between. The CDR3 consists of 16 residues. Germline V gene sequence: CDR1 SGHTS, CDR2 YDEGEE. CDR3 bases: TGTGCCAGCAGCCGTAAGGAAGGGGGAACTAATGAAAAACTGTTTTTT. This encodes CASSRKEGGTNEKLFF.

The V and J genes are TRBV29-1 and TRBJ1-1, with 7 bases matching TRBD1. This CDR3 is 15 amino acids long. Germline V gene sequence: CDR1 SQVTM, CDR2 ANQGSEA. The J segment lost 1 base and the V segment lost 8 bases, leaving 13 bases of the junction unmatched. In DNA, the CDR3 is TGCAGCCCATTTTTTTGGGCAGGGGGGAACACTGAAGCTTTCTTT. Amino acid sequence: CSPFFWAGGNTEAFF.